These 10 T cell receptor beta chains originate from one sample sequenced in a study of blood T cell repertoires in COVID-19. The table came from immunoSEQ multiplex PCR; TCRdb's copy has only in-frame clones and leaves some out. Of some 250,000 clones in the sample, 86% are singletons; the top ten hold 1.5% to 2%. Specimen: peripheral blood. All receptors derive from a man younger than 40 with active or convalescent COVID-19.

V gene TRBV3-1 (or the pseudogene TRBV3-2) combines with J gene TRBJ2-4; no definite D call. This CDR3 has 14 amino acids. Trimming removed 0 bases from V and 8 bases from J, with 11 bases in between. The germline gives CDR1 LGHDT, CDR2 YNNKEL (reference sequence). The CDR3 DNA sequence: TGTGCCAGCAGCCAAGACATTTTCGGTTACATTCAGTACTTC. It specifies CASSQDIFGYIQYF.

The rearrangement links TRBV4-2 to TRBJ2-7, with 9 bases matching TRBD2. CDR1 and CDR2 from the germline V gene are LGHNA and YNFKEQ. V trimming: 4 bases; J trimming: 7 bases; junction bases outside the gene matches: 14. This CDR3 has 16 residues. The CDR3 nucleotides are TGTGCCAGCAGCCGAGGGAGCGGGGGGAAGTTTGTGGAGCAGTACTTC. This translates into CASSRGSGGKFVEQYF.

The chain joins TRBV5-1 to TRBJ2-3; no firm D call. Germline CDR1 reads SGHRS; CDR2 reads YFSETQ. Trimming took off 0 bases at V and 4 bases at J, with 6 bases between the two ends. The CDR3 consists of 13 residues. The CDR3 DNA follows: TGCGCCAGCAGCTTGGACAGCCCAGATACGCAGTATTTT. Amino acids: CASSLDSPDTQYF.

CDR3 DNA sequence: TGTGCCAGCAGCTTGGACCCTAGAGGGGAGACCCAGTACTTC. It translates to CASSLDPRGETQYF. This sequence joins TRBV5-4 and TRBJ2-5; a possible D gene is TRBD2 (5 bases). V was shortened by 0 bases and J by 5 bases, with 11 bases between the two germline ends. Germline assignment: CDR1 SGHNT and CDR2 YYREEE (reference sequence). The CDR3 has 14 amino acids. The full variable domain, in which reference TRBV5-4 and TRBJ2-5 provide the parts outside the CDR3, is ETGVTQSPTHLIKTRGQQVTLRCSSQSGHNTVSWYQQALGQGPQFIFQYYREEENGRGNFPPRFSGLQFPNYSSELNVNALELDDSALYLCASSLDPRGETQYFGPGTRLLVL.

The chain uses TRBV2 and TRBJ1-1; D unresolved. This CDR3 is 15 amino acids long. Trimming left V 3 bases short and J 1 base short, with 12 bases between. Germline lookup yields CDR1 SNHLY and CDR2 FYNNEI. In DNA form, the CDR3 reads TGTGCCAGCAGTGACCCCGCAGGTTCGAACACTGAAGCTTTCTTT. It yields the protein CASSDPAGSNTEAFF.

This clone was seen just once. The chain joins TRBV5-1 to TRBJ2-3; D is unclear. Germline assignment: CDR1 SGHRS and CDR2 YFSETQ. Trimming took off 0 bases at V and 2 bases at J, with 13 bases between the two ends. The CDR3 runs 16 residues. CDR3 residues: CASSLVTLAATDTQYF. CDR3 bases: TGCGCCAGCAGCTTGGTGACACTCGCCGCCACAGATACGCAGTATTTT.

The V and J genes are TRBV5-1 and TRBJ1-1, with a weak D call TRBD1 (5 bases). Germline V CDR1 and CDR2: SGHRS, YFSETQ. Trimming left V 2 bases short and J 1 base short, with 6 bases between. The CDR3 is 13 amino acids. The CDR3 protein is CASSFQGNTEAFF. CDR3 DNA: TGCGCCAGCAGCTTCCAGGGGAACACTGAAGCTTTCTTT.

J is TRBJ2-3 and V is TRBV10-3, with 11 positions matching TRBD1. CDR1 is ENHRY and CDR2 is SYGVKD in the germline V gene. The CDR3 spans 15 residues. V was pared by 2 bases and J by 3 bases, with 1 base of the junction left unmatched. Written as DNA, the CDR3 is TGTGCCATCAGTGAGGGGACAGGGGGGACAGATACGCAGTATTTT. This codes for CAISEGTGGTDTQYF.

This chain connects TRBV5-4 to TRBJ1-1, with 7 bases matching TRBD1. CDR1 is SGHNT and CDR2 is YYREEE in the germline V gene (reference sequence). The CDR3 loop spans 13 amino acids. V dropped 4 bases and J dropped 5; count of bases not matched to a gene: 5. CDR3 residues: CASSEDRATEAFF. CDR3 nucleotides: TGTGCCAGCAGCGAAGACAGGGCTACTGAAGCTTTCTTT.

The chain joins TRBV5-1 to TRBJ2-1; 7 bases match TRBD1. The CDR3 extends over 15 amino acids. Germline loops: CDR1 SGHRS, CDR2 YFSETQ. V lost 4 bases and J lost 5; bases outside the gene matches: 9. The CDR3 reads CASSRARQGDNEQFF. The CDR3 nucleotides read TGCGCCAGCAGCCGTGCCCGACAGGGAGACAATGAGCAGTTCTTC.